Below, one T cell receptor (beta chain) is given with its context. At the DNA level, this CDR3 is encoded by other sequences in the same sample as well. The data belong to a study of blood T cell repertoires in COVID-19. Turning to the study itself: Acute and convalescent COVID-19 samples came from the United States, Italy and Spain. Sources were T cells, B-cell-depleted T cells, or PBMCs; the material itself was cDNA or gDNA.

Per the authors' pipeline: The assay estimated nucleated cells by amplifying reference gene primers. Sequencing used immunoSEQ multiplex PCR; TCRdb keeps in-frame clones, though not all of them. V and J calls and clone size follow that table, whereas D and trimming were derived from the DNA. The data contain about 47,000 clones, around 81% of them singletons. Seattle-derived patients entered the study during active infection and were followed longitudinally. This TCR was recovered from an elderly woman with COVID-19, enrolled during active disease. The source material was peripheral blood.

CDR3 loop: CASSFLGGNQPQHF. CDR3 bases: TGTGCCAGCAGTTTCCTCGGGGGAAATCAGCCCCAGCATTTT. The rearrangement joins TRBV27 to TRBJ1-5; D is possibly TRBD1 (5 bases). This CDR3 has 14 residues. With 3 bases removed from V and 4 bases from J, the gap between germline ends came to 10 bases. CDR1 is MNHEY, CDR2 SMNVEV, per germline (reference sequence).